This T cell receptor beta chain comes out of a study of shared clonotypes between healthy human individuals. General study findings and limits: Between a few donors, naive CD4 clonotypes were shared at a level of about 5%. Donor clonotype sharing was expected to depend on sequencing depth.

Points on this clone: The antigen is unknown.

Method: immunoSEQ multiplex PCR; TCRdb's copy keeps in-frame clones and lacks some. Among about 1.5 million clones listed, 95% to 99% were seen once. In germline, CDR1 is SGDLS, CDR2 YYNGEE. CDR3 length: 15 residues. The V and J ends lost 4 bases and 7 bases respectively, with 20 bases between them. V is TRBV9 and J is TRBJ1-1; a possible D gene is TRBD1 (5 bases). The receptor was isolated from a man younger than 45 in good health. The sequenced sample was naive CD4+ T cells sorted from blood. This sample's subset: CD45RA+ positively selected. CDR3 sequence (DNA): TGTGCCAGCAGCCCAACCTTGAGGGGCCCGGGTGAAGCTTTCTTT. Translating gives CASSPTLRGPGEAFF.